A single T cell receptor beta chain is shown here with its context. The same CDR3 is also encoded by other DNA sequences in this sample. Germline assignment: CDR1 SGHTA and CDR2 FQGNSA. The CDR3 has 16 residues. V lost 1 base and J lost 4; bases outside the gene matches: 3. Produced via immunoSEQ multiplex PCR; TCRdb's table is partial and in-frame only. The table lists about 160,000 clones, around 83% of them singletons. A Seattle source enrolled patients during active infection and followed them longitudinally. These data belong to a study of blood T cell repertoires in COVID-19. Overall study context: Collection of acute and convalescent COVID-19 samples took place in the United States, Italy and Spain. The cDNA or gDNA used as material had been derived from T cells, B-cell-depleted T cells, or PBMCs.

J is TRBJ2-1 and V is TRBV7-2; 11 nucleotides align to TRBD2. Sequencing was carried out using peripheral blood. This receptor was identified in a woman between 45 and 60 years old with COVID-19, enrolled during active disease. CDR3 region: CASSLVGTSGYNEQFF. CDR3 nucleotide sequence: TGTGCCAGCAGCTTAGTCGGGACTAGCGGTTACAATGAGCAGTTCTTC.